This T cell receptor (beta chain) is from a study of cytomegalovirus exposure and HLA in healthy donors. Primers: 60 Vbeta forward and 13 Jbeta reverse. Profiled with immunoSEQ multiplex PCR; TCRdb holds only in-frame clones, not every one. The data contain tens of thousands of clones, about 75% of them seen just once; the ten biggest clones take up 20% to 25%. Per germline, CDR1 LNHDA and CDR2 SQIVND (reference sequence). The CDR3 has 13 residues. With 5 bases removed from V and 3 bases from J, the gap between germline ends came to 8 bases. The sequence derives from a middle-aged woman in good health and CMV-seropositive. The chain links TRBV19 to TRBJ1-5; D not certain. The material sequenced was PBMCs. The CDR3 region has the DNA TGTGCCAGTAGTGAAAAGCTCAATCAGCCCCAGCATTTT. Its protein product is CASSEKLNQPQHF.